This T cell receptor beta chain was recorded in a study of OX40 agonist ivuxolimab in advanced cancers. The wider study: Hepatocellular carcinoma, melanoma, renal cell or head and neck cancer affected the dose-escalation patients.

Study observations and caveats: Expanded peripheral T cells had an undetermined antigen specificity.

The data were produced by immunoSEQ multiplex PCR, yet TCRdb's version contains in-frame clones alone and is incomplete. The sample carries 30,000 to 45,000 clones, around four fifths recorded once. This clone has a handful of counts. Its antigen is still unknown. The receptor's source is an adult with an advanced solid tumor such as melanoma, head and neck, liver or kidney cancer. Sequencing used CD4+ or CD8+ T cells sorted from blood, obtained in a trial of the OX40 agonist ivuxolimab.

The CDR3 nucleotides are TGCGCCAGCAGCTCAGGAGGACTAGCGGGGAACACCGGGGAGCTGTTTTTT. Translated, it gives CASSSGGLAGNTGELFF. This rearrangement joins TRBV5-1 to TRBJ2-2; 11 bases line up with TRBD2. V lost 3 bases and J lost 1; bases outside the gene matches: 5. CDR1 and CDR2 from the germline V gene are SGHRS and YFSETQ. The CDR3 consists of 17 residues.